This T cell receptor beta chain was captured by sequencing in a study of control samples from healthy donors and cancer patients. This clone was recorded once. Generated by immunoSEQ multiplex PCR, the TCRdb table keeps only in-frame clones and is missing some. The sample yields roughly 130,000 clones, about 95% seen once. The CDR3 runs 16 residues. The V and J ends lost 4 bases and 1 base, in that order; junction bases with no gene match: 9. Per the germline V gene, CDR1 is SGHDT and CDR2 is YYEEEE. Material: blood. The rearrangement links TRBV5-6 to TRBJ2-3; 7 positions match TRBD1. This TCR was sampled from a man aged 25-45 years in good health. The CDR3 DNA reads TGTGCCAGCAGCATAGGACAGGTGGTTGGCACAGATACGCAGTATTTT. This gives the protein CASSIGQVVGTDTQYF.